The present TCR beta chain was sequenced within a study of monozygotic twins with cystic fibrosis. Some clones are missing from TCRdb's copy, which holds only in-frame ones; the method was immunoSEQ multiplex PCR. Of tens of thousands of clones detected, approximately 84% appear once; the ten largest clones hold roughly 1.7%. The CDR3 loop spans 11 amino acids. V dropped 1 base and J dropped 11 bases, with 11 bases sitting between them. The V gene's germline CDR1 is GTSNPN and CDR2 SVGIG (reference sequence). The TCR was taken from a girl aged 2-10 years with cystic fibrosis. The sample taken for sequencing was blood. The chain couples TRBV30 to TRBJ1-2, with a tentative D call TRBD1 (6 bases). The CDR3 sequence is CAWSGRRGYTF. The CDR3 nucleotides are TGTGCCTGGAGTGGAAGGAGGGGGTACACCTTC.